This TCR beta chain stems from a study of cytotoxic CD8 clonotypes in ibrutinib-treated CLL. Whole-study findings and limits: The clonality went up when patients responded to ibrutinib and dropped back toward baseline at progression.

J gave up 6 bases and V 2 bases, and 7 bases lay outside the gene matches. The CDR3 length is 15 residues. Germline CDR1 and CDR2: SGDLS and YYNGEE. Here immunoSEQ multiplex PCR was the method, and the copy in TCRdb shows in-frame clones only, minus some. The sample has about 200,000 clones; around three quarters are singletons. A note on this clone: What it recognizes is unknown.

This receptor was obtained from a human donor with chronic lymphocytic leukemia. Sequences were derived from PBMCs, sampled after 24 months of ibrutinib treatment. V gene TRBV9 combines with J gene TRBJ2-1, with 8 nucleotides matching TRBD1. The CDR3 nucleotides are TGTGCCAGCAGCGTCACAGGGGGTTTCGGCAATGAGCAGTTCTTC. Translated: CASSVTGGFGNEQFF. The variable domain in full, completed from reference TRBV9 and TRBJ2-1, reads DSGVTQTPKHLITATGQRVTLRCSPRSGDLSVYWYQQSLDQGLQFLIQYYNGEERAKGNILERFSAQQFPDLHSELNLSSLELGDSALYFCASSVTGGFGNEQFFGPGTRLTVL.